This is a list of T cell receptor beta chains from one sample in a study of shared clonotypes between healthy human individuals. The repertoire was sequenced with immunoSEQ multiplex PCR; TCRdb's copy has only in-frame clones and lacks some. This table holds about 1.9 million clones, over 85% found once. Sequencing was performed on naive CD8+ T cells from PBMCs. The receptors were gathered from a young man in good health. Some clones in this sample may be carry-over from other donors' samples. The CDR3 runs from the conserved cysteine through the conserved F or W. Each record gives: V gene, J gene, CDR3 protein.

>TRBV29-1|TRBJ2-7
CSVVKGPYEQYF
>TRBV9|TRBJ1-1
CASSPDEGTAEAFF
>TRBV27|TRBJ1-1
CASSPYNRVNTEAFF
>TRBV29-1|TRBJ2-1
CSTLGNEQFF
>TRBV11-2|TRBJ2-7
CASSPRGLAGGRAYEQYF
>TRBV4-3|TRBJ2-2
CASSQFGGLASPGELFF
>TRBV5-6|TRBJ2-7
CASSLEGVEQYF
>TRBV6-5|TRBJ2-7
CASSYSSDYEQYF
>TRBV7-2|TRBJ2-5
CASSLGLAGRETQYF
>TRBV27|TRBJ2-3
CASSLIAGVTGTDTQYF
>TRBV2|TRBJ1-2
CASSGEEGLYGYTF
>TRBV11-2|TRBJ2-7
CASSSEREGVYEQYF
>TRBV13|TRBJ1-2
CASSLGGHGYTF
>TRBV7-9|TRBJ2-3
CASSPSHGTDTQYF
>TRBV6-5|TRBJ2-7
CASSYSMGVSSYEQYF
>TRBV19|TRBJ2-5
CASSPRQLQETQYF
>TRBV5-4|TRBJ2-1
CASSFSTGVRGNEQFF
>TRBV7-8|TRBJ1-3
CASSPRGGGTGNTIYF
>TRBV27|TRBJ2-7
CASSREDRYTYEQYF
>TRBV5-1|TRBJ1-1
CASSPSPRSGMNTEAFF
>TRBV9|TRBJ2-2
CASSFDRDRNTGELFF
>TRBV4-2|TRBJ2-7
CASSQERERGITYEQYF
>TRBV11-2|TRBJ1-1
CASSLFLGENTEAFF
>TRBV10-3|TRBJ1-3
CAISEYVQGSGNTIYF
>TRBV19|TRBJ1-1
CATRQGAATEAFF
>TRBV6-1|TRBJ2-3
CASSEPGSIGTDTQYF
>TRBV19|TRBJ2-1
CASSPPGVYSYNEQFF
>TRBV9|TRBJ2-5
CASSVGDTQYF
>TRBV15|TRBJ1-4
CATSSLPATNEKLFF
>TRBV7-6|TRBJ1-5
CASSPGQYNQPQHF
>TRBV5-4|.
CASSPQGADYEQYF
>TRBV7-9|.
CASSGSGSAYEQYF
>TRBV19|TRBJ1-5
CASSIVGQTNSNQPQHF
>TRBV19|TRBJ2-5
CASSPRGQGLFQETQYF
>TRBV11-2|TRBJ2-4
CASSETRGGDIQYF
>TRBV10-3|TRBJ2-1
CAISDDRVFYNEQFF
>TRBV29-1|TRBJ1-2
CSVDSVGVANYGYTF
>TRBV19|TRBJ1-6
CASSYGNSPLHF
>TRBV10-3|TRBJ2-7
CAINREVPYDEQYF
>TRBV7-8|TRBJ1-2
CASSTGTLTYGYTF
>TRBV9|TRBJ1-2
CASSVDTGVLYGYTF
>TRBV30|TRBJ1-1
CAWSRRGTEAFF
>TRBV7-9|TRBJ2-7
CASSLGPQGVDYEQYF
>TRBV7-9|TRBJ1-2
CATPATGAGGYTF
>TRBV4-2|TRBJ2-3
CASSQESRYTDTQYF
>TRBV28|TRBJ2-5
CASSLWVQETQYF
>TRBV7-9|TRBJ2-2
CASSPGEGRPSNTGELFF
>TRBV9|TRBJ2-2
CASSGSGSTGELFF
>TRBV7-8|TRBJ2-1
CASSLAGLADTFSYNEQFF
>TRBV27|TRBJ2-5
CASSPSVGDNNQETQYF
>TRBV9|TRBJ2-5
CASSVERGGHQETQYF
>TRBV4-2|TRBJ1-1
CASSHGPDEAFF
>TRBV6-6|TRBJ1-1
CASSPAGGSTEAFF
>TRBV19|TRBJ2-1
CASSPTGNSYNEQFF
>TRBV10-3|TRBJ2-7
CAIRESARGSYEQYF